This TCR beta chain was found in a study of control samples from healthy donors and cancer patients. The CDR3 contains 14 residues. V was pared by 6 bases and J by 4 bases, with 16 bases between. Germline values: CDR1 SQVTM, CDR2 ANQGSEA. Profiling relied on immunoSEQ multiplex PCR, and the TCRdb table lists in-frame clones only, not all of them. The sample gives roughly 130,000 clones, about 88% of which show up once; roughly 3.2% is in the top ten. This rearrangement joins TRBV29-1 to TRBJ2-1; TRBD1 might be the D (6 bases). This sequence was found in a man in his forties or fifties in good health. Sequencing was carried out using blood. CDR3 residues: CSVLLMDRYNEQFF. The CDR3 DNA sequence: TGCAGCGTCTTACTTATGGACAGATACAATGAGCAGTTCTTC.